This T cell receptor (beta chain) was recovered during a study of blood T cell repertoires in COVID-19. Study information: Donors in the United States, Italy and Spain gave samples during acute or convalescent COVID-19. T cells, B-cell-depleted T cells, or PBMCs provided the cDNA or gDNA that served as material.

Study processing details: Estimation of nucleated cell counts relied on the amplification of reference gene primers. Only in-frame clones appear in the TCRdb table, and some are missing; sequencing was by immunoSEQ multiplex PCR. V, J and clone size are those of that table, while D and trimming were read from the DNA. The sample includes some 210,000 clones, approximately 80% of them seen just once. Participant-reported clinical history was the basis for cohort assignment. This clone was counted a few times. Sequencing was performed on PBMCs or T cells enriched from blood (not recorded which). This TCR came from a man aged 25-45 years with acute COVID-19.

This chain's CDR3 is CASSLPIVRSSGRDNEQFF. The CDR3 coding sequence is TGTGCCAGCAGCCTCCCGATCGTGAGGAGTAGCGGGCGCGACAATGAGCAGTTCTTC. V and J are TRBV7-9 and TRBJ2-1; 7 bases match TRBD2. V lost 5 bases and J lost 5; bases outside the gene matches: 21. CDR1 is SEHNR, CDR2 FQNEAQ, per germline (reference sequence). CDR3 length: 19 residues.